A single sample gave rise to the 17 T cell receptor beta chains below, sequenced in a study of T cell responses to AZD1222 COVID-19 vaccine. Using immunoSEQ multiplex PCR, the repertoire was profiled, and TCRdb retains in-frame clones only, with some absent. The sample records approximately 120,000 clones, more than 80% being singletons. The sample was peripheral blood, taken on day 0 of AZD1222 vaccination. These receptors were taken from an adult in good health.

This clone has only a few counts. The V gene is TRBV5-1, the J gene TRBJ2-2, with D hard to call. Deletions cut 4 bases from V and 0 bases from J, with 10 bases between. Germline CDR1 is SGHRS and CDR2 is YFSETQ. The CDR3 covers 15 residues. CDR3 residues: CASSIGSSNTGELFF. The DNA of the CDR3 is TGCGCCAGCAGCATAGGTTCTTCGAACACCGGGGAGCTGTTTTTT.

The J gene is TRBJ2-5, the V gene TRBV2; no clear D gene. CDR1 and CDR2 from the germline V gene are SNHLY and FYNNEI. The CDR3 covers 12 residues. The V end lost 3 bases, the J end lost 5 bases, and 7 bases lay between the germline ends. This chain's CDR3 is CASSDVGETQYF. The CDR3 region has the DNA TGTGCCAGCAGTGATGTAGGGGAGACCCAGTACTTC.

The chain couples TRBV6-2 or TRBV6-3 to TRBJ2-5; maybe TRBD1 (6 bases). CDR1 MNHEY and CDR2 SVGEGT come from the germline V gene. The CDR3 length is 13 residues. V lost 6 bases and J 2 bases, leaving 10 bases between the germline ends. CDR3 amino acids: CASSRDIQETQYF. The CDR3 coding sequence is TGTGCCAGCAGCAGGGACATACAAGAGACCCAGTACTTC.

This chain joins TRBV7-2 and TRBJ2-7; D is ambiguous. CDR3 length: 14 amino acids. Trimming removed 0 bases at V and 7 bases at J, with 13 bases between. In germline, CDR1 is SGHTA, CDR2 FQGNSA. The CDR3 nucleotides read TGTGCCAGCAGCTTAGCTGGTCACAATGGGGAGCAGTACTTC. Its translation is CASSLAGHNGEQYF.

V usage is TRBV28 and J usage is TRBJ1-2; TRBD1 is a possible D gene (5 bases). V was trimmed by 6 bases and J by 5 bases, leaving 16 bases between them. Per germline, CDR1 MDHEN and CDR2 SYDVKM. The CDR3 covers 14 residues. For the CDR3, the DNA is TGTGCCAGCAGAAAAGGGGAGATGGGATATGGCTACACCTTC. Amino acids: CASRKGEMGYGYTF.

V is TRBV10-3 and J is TRBJ2-5, with TRBD2 as a possible D gene (5 bases). With 3 bases removed from V and 2 bases from J, the gap between germline ends came to 13 bases. This CDR3 contains 15 residues. CDR1 is ENHRY, CDR2 SYGVKD, per germline. DNA for the CDR3: TGTGCCATCAGTGACTACGGACTTTCACAAGAGACCCAGTACTTC. This gives the protein CAISDYGLSQETQYF.

The chain uses TRBV5-1 and TRBJ1-1; D ambiguous. Germline lookup yields CDR1 SGHRS and CDR2 YFSETQ. This CDR3 is 13 amino acids long. Trimming took off 5 bases at V and 1 base at J, with 9 bases between the two ends. CDR3: CASRPDTNTEAFF. Here the CDR3 DNA reads TGCGCCAGCAGACCCGACACGAACACTGAAGCTTTCTTT.

This clone was seen only once. The chain couples TRBV5-4 to TRBJ1-3, with a possible D match to TRBD1 (6 bases). This CDR3 is built from 15 residues. Germline lookup yields CDR1 SGHNT and CDR2 YYREEE (reference sequence). Trimming removed 4 bases at V and 2 bases at J, with 13 bases between. CDR3 DNA sequence: TGTGCCAGCAGCACCGGACAGAGGACTGGAAACACCATATATTTT. Its protein product is CASSTGQRTGNTIYF.

This chain links TRBV5-1 with TRBJ2-1; TRBD2 might be the D (7 bases). V was trimmed by 1 base and J by 6 bases, leaving 14 bases between them. Germline lookup yields CDR1 SGHRS and CDR2 YFSETQ. The CDR3 consists of 15 residues. CDR3 loop: CASSLTGGPPNEQFF. The CDR3 DNA is TGCGCCAGCAGCTTGACGGGGGGCCCCCCCAATGAGCAGTTCTTC.

There are a few counts of this clone. V is TRBV5-5 and J is TRBJ2-7; D unclear. CDR1 and CDR2 from the germline V gene are SGHKS and YYEKEE (reference sequence). Trimming took off 4 bases at V and 7 bases at J, with 15 bases between the two ends. This CDR3 is built from 13 residues. In nucleotides, the CDR3 is TGTGCCAGCAGCACGGGCGGTGTCTGGGAGCAGTACTTC. It codes for CASSTGGVWEQYF.

The J gene is TRBJ1-5, the V gene TRBV7-9, with a tentative D call TRBD1 (5 bases). With 5 bases removed from V and 7 bases from J, the gap between germline ends came to 12 bases. Germline V gives CDR1 SEHNR, CDR2 FQNEAQ (reference sequence). The CDR3 is 13 residues long. For the CDR3, the DNA is TGTGCCAGCAGCCCCTGGGAGGGGCAGCCCCAGCATTTT. Translating it yields CASSPWEGQPQHF.

This clone was picked up one time. The DNA for the CDR3 is TGTGCCATCAGCCGGACAGGGTTAGAGGCTAATGAAAAACTGTTTTTT. This codes for CAISRTGLEANEKLFF. The chain uses TRBV10-3 and TRBJ1-4, with TRBD1 identical over 8 bases. V lost 6 bases, J lost 3 bases, and 9 bases stayed unmatched. CDR1 and CDR2 (germline): ENHRY, SYGVKD. The CDR3 covers 16 residues.

J is TRBJ2-2 and V is TRBV18; D might be TRBD1 (6 bases). Germline V gives CDR1 KGHSH, CDR2 LQKENI. The CDR3 length is 14 residues. The ends were cut back, 5 bases at V and 1 base at J, with 8 bases in the middle. The CDR3: CASSNRENTGELFF. CDR3 in DNA: TGTGCCAGCTCAAACAGGGAGAACACCGGGGAGCTGTTTTTT.

This rearrangement joins TRBV12-3 or TRBV12-4 to TRBJ2-5; D ambiguous. The CDR3 is 13 amino acids. V was trimmed by 3 bases and J by 5 bases, leaving 10 bases between them. In DNA form, the CDR3 reads TGTGCCAGCAGTTTTGTTTATGGGGAGACCCAGTACTTC. Protein product: CASSFVYGETQYF.

The J gene is TRBJ2-5, the V gene TRBV11-2; TRBD1 might be the D (6 bases). In germline, CDR1 is SGHAT, CDR2 FQNNGV. The V end lost 3 bases, the J end lost 5 bases, and 10 bases lay between the germline ends. CDR3 length: 13 residues. Here the CDR3 DNA reads TGTGCCAGCAGCTTCAGGGGAACGGAGACCCAGTACTTC. Its translation is CASSFRGTETQYF.

J is TRBJ2-2 and V is TRBV9; D is ambiguous. The germline gives CDR1 SGDLS, CDR2 YYNGEE. Trimming removed 4 bases at V and 6 bases at J, with 25 bases between. The CDR3 runs to 18 residues. The chain's CDR3 is CASSPPEQLYGHAGELFF. CDR3 sequence (DNA): TGTGCCAGCAGCCCCCCCGAGCAGTTATATGGGCACGCCGGGGAGCTGTTTTTT.

The CDR3 DNA sequence: TGTGCCAGCAGTTTGCCCCCAGGCGAGAAGGGTCAGCCCCAGCATTTT. Translation gives CASSLPPGEKGQPQHF. The chain recombines TRBV28 with TRBJ1-5; D unresolved. Germline lookup yields CDR1 MDHEN and CDR2 SYDVKM. This CDR3 spans 16 amino acids. Trimming removed 3 bases at V and 6 bases at J, with 18 bases between.